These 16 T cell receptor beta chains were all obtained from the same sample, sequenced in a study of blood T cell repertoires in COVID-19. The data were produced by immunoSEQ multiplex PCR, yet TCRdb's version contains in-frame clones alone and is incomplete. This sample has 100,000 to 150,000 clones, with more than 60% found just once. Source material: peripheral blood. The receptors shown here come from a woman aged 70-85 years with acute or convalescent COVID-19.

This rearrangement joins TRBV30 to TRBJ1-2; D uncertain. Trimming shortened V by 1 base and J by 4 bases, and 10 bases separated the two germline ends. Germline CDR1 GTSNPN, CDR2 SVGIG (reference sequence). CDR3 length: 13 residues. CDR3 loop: CAWSDWAVYGYTF. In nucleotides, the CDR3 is TGTGCCTGGAGTGACTGGGCAGTCTATGGCTACACCTTC.

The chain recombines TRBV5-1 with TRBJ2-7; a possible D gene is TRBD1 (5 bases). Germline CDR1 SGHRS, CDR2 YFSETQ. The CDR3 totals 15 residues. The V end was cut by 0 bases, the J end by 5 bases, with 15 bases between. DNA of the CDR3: TGCGCCAGCAGCTTGGAACAGGCGGTTTTGGACGAGCAGTACTTC. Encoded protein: CASSLEQAVLDEQYF.

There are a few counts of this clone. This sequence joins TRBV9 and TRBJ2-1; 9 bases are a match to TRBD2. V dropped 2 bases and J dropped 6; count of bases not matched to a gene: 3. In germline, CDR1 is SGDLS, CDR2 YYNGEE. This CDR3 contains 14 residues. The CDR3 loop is CASSVSGSTNEQFF. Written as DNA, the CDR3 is TGTGCCAGCAGCGTTAGCGGGAGTACCAATGAGCAGTTCTTC.

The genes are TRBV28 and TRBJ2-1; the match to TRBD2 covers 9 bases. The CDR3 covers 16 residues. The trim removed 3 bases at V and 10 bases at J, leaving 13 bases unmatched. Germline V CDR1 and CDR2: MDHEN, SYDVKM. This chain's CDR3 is CASSLPPGLAVNEQFF. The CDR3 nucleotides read TGTGCCAGCAGTTTGCCCCCGGGACTAGCCGTCAACGAGCAGTTCTTC.

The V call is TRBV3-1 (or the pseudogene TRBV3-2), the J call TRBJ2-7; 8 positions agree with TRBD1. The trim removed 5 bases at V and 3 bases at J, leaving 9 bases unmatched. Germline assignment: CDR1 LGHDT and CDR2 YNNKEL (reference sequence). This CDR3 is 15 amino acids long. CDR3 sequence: CASSDGTGTFYEQYF. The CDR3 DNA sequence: TGTGCCAGCAGCGACGGGACAGGTACTTTCTACGAGCAGTACTTC.

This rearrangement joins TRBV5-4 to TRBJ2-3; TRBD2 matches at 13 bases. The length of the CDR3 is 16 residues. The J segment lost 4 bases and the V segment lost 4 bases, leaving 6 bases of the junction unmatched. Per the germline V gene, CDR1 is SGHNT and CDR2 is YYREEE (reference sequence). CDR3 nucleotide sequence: TGTGCCAGCAGCGACAGGACTAGCGGGAGTGCAGATACGCAGTATTTT. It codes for CASSDRTSGSADTQYF.

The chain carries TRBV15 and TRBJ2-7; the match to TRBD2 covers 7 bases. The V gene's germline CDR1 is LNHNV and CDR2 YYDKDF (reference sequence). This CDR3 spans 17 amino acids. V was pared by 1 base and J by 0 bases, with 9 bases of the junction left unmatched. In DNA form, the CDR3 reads TGTGCCACCAGCAGAGCGGGGGGAACAGTGCTCTCCTACGAGCAGTACTTC. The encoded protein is CATSRAGGTVLSYEQYF.

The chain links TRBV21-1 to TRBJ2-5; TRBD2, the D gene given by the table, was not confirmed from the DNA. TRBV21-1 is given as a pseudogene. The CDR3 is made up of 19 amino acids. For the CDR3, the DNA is TGTGCCAGCAGCAAAGATGCGGGCCGACTAGCGGGGGGGCCGGAGACCCAGTACTTC. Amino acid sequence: CASSKDAGRLAGGPETQYF.

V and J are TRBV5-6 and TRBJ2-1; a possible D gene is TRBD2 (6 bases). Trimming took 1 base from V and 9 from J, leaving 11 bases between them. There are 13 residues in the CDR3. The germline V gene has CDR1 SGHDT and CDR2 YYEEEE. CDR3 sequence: CASSLFGGIEQFF. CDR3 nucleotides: TGTGCCAGCAGCTTGTTTGGGGGGATTGAGCAGTTCTTC. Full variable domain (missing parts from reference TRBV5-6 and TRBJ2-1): DAGVTQSPTHLIKTRGQQVTLRCSPKSGHDTVSWYQQALGQGPQFIFQYYEEEERQRGNFPDRFSGHQFPNYSSELNVNALLLGDSALYLCASSLFGGIEQFFGPGTRLTVL.

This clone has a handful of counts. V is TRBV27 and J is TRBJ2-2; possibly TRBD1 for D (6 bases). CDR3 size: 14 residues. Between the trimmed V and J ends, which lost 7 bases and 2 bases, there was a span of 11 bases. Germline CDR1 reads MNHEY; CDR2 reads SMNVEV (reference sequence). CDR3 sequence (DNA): TGTGCCAGCAATACAGGGTCTAACACCGGGGAGCTGTTTTTT. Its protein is CASNTGSNTGELFF.

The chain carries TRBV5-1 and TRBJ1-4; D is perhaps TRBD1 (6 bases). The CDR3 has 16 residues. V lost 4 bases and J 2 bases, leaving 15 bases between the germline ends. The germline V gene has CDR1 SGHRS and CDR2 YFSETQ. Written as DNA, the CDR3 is TGCGCCAGCAGCATAAGCCCAGGGGCGACTAATGAAAAACTGTTTTTT. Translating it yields CASSISPGATNEKLFF.

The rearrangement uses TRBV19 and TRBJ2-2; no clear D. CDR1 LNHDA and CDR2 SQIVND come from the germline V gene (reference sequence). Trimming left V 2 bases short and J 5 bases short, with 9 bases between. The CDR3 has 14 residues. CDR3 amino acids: CASSILLPTGELFF. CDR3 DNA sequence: TGTGCCAGTAGTATACTCCTACCGACCGGGGAGCTGTTTTTT.

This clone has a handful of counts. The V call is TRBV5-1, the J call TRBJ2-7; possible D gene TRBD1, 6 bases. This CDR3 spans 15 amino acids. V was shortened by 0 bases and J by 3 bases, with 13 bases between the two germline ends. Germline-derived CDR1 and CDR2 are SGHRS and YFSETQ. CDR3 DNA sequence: TGCGCCAGCAGCTTGGACCAGGGGAGTATCTACGAGCAGTACTTC. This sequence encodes CASSLDQGSIYEQYF.

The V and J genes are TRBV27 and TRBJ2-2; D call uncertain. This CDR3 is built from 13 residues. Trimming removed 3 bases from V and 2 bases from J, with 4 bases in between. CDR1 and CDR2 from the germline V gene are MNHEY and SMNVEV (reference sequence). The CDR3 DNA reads TGTGCCAGCAGTTTTGGCAACACCGGGGAGCTGTTTTTT. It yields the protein CASSFGNTGELFF.

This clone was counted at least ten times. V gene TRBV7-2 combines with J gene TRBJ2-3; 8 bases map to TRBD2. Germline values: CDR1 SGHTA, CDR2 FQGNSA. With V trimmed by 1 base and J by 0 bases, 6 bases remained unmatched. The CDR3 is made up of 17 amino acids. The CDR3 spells CASSLGRGGPSTDTQYF. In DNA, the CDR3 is TGTGCCAGCAGCTTAGGTCGGGGGGGGCCGAGCACAGATACGCAGTATTTT. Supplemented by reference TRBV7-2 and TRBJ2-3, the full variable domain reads GAGVSQSPSNKVTEKGKDVELRCDPISGHTALYWYRQSLGQGLEFLIYFQGNSAPDKSGLPSDRFSAERTGGSVSTLTIQRTQQEDSAVYLCASSLGRGGPSTDTQYFGPGTRLTVL.

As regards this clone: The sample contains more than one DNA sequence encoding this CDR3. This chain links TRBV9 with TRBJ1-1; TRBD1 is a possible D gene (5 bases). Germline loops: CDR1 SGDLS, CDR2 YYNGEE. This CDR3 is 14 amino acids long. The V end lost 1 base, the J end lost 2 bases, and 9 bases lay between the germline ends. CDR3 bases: TGTGCCAGCAGCGTACAGGGTCGAAACACTGAAGCTTTCTTT. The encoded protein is CASSVQGRNTEAFF.